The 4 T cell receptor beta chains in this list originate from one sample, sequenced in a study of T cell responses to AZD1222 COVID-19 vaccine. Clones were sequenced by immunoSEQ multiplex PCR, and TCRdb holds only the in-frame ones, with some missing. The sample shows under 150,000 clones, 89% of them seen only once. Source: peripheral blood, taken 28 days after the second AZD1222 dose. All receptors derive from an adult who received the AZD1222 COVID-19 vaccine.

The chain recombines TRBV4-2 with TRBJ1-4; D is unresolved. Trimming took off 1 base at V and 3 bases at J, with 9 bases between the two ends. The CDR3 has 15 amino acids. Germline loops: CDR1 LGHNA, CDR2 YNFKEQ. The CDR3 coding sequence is TGTGCCAGCAGCCAAGTATGGGGAGCTAATGAAAAACTGTTTTTT. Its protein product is CASSQVWGANEKLFF.

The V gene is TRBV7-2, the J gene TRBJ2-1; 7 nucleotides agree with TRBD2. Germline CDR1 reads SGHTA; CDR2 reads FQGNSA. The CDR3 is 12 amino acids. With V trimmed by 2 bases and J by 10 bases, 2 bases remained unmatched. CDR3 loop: CASSLYGGEQFF. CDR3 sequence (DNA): TGTGCCAGCAGCTTATACGGGGGGGAGCAGTTCTTC. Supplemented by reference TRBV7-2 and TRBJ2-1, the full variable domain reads GAGVSQSPSNKVTEKGKDVELRCDPISGHTALYWYRQSLGQGLEFLIYFQGNSAPDKSGLPSDRFSAERTGGSVSTLTIQRTQQEDSAVYLCASSLYGGEQFFGPGTRLTVL.

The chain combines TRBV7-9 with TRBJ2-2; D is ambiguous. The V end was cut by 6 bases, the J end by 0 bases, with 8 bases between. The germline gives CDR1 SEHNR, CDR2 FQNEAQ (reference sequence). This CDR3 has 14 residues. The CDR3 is CASRVAANTGELFF. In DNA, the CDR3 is TGTGCCAGCAGGGTAGCAGCGAACACCGGGGAGCTGTTTTTT.

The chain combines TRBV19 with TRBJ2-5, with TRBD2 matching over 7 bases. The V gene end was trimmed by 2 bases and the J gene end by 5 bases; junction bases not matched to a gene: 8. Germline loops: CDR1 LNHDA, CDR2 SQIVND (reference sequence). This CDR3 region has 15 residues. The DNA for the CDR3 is TGTGCCAGTAGTATACGTCGGGAGGTTTGGGAGACCCAGTACTTC. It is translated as CASSIRREVWETQYF.